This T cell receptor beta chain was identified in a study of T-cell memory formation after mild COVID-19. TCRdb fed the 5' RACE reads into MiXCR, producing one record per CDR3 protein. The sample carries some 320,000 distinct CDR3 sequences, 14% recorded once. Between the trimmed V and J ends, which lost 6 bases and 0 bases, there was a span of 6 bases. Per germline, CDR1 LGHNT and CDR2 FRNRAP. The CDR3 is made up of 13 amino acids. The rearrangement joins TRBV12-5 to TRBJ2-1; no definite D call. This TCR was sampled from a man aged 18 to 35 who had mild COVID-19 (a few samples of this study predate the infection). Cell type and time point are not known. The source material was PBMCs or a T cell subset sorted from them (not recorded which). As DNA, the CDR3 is TGTGCTAGTGGCCTAAGCTCCTACAATGAGCAGTTCTTC. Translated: CASGLSSYNEQFF. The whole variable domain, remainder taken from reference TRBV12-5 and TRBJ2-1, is DARVTQTPRHKVTEMGQEVTMRCQPILGHNTVFWYRQTMMQGLELLAYFRNRAPLDDSGMPKDRFSAEMPDATLATLKIQPSEPRDSAVYFCASGLSSYNEQFFGPGTRLTVL.